This record concerns one T cell receptor (beta chain) sequence. The CDR3 covers 12 residues. V was trimmed by 8 bases and J by 4 bases, leaving 9 bases between them. This entry comes from a study of blood T cell repertoires in COVID-19. In the study overall: Acute and convalescent COVID-19 samples came from the United States, Italy and Spain. The cDNA or gDNA used as material had been derived from T cells, B-cell-depleted T cells, or PBMCs.

Original methodology: The assay estimated nucleated cells by amplifying reference gene primers. This table comes from immunoSEQ multiplex PCR, and its TCRdb copy is limited to in-frame clones, with some not included. Clone size and the V and J calls come from that table; the DNA yielded D and trimming. The sample lists approximately 150,000 clones, 90% occurring once. Sequenced material: peripheral blood. The V gene is TRBV12-3 or TRBV12-4, the J gene TRBJ1-3; no clear D. The source is a man aged 55 to 70 with active or convalescent COVID-19. This CDR3 reads CASLSGGNTIYF. In DNA form, the CDR3 reads TGTGCCAGCCTCTCGGGGGGAAACACCATATATTTT.